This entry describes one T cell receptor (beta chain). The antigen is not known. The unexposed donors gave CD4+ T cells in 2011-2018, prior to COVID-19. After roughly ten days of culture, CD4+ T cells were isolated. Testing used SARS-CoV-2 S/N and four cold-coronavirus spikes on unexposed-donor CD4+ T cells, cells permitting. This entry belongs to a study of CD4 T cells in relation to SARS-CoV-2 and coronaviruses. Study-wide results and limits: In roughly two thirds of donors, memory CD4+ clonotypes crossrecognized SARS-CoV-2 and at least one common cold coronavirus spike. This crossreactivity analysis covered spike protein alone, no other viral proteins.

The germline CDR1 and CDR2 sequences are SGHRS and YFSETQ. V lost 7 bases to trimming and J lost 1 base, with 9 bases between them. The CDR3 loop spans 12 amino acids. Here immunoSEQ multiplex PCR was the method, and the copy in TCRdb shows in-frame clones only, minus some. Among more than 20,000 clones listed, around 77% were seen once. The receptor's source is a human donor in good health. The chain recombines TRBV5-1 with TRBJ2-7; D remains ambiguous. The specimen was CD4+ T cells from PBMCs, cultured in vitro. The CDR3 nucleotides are TGCGCCAGCCAGCCCCCTTCCTACGAGCAGTACTTC. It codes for CASQPPSYEQYF.